A single T cell receptor (beta chain) is shown here with its context. Its antigen is still unknown. The table came from immunoSEQ multiplex PCR; TCRdb's copy has only in-frame clones and leaves some out. The top ten clones hold roughly 0.42% of a sample with around 1.5 million clones, 98% of them seen once. The CDR3 is 17 residues long. The V gene lost 2 bases and the J gene lost 5 bases, with 22 bases spanning the gap. CDR1 is SGHNT and CDR2 is YYREEE in the germline V gene (reference sequence). This sample stems from a study of shared clonotypes between healthy human individuals. General study results and limits: In contrast to clonotypes shared by all four donors, non-shared clonotypes had lower generation probabilities. Memory subsets generally showed lower estimated richness than naive subsets. The diversity represented, both genetic and in exposure history, was limited by few donors.

The chain uses TRBV5-4 and TRBJ2-5; D unresolved. This TCR derives from a man under 40 in good health. Sequencing was performed on naive CD4+ T cells sorted from blood. Sample subset: CD45RA+ positively selected. CDR3 sequence (DNA): TGTGCCAGCAGCTTTGGTGCTGGACGATCGTCCCGGGAGACCCAGTACTTC. Translating it yields CASSFGAGRSSRETQYF.